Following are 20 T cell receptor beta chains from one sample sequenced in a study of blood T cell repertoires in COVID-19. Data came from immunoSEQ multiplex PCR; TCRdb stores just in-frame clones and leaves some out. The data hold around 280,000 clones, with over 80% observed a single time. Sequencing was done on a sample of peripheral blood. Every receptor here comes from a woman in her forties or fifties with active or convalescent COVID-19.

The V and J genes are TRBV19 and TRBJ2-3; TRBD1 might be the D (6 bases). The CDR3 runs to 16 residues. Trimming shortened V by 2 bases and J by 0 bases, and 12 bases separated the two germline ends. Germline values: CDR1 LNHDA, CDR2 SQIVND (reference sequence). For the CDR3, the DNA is TGTGCCAGTAGTATAACAGGGTTATCTAGCACAGATACGCAGTATTTT. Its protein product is CASSITGLSSTDTQYF.

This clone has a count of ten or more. This CDR3 reads CASSLLAGALYEQYF. Here the CDR3 DNA reads TGCGCCAGCAGCTTGCTGGCAGGGGCTCTCTACGAGCAGTACTTC. The chain carries TRBV5-1 and TRBJ2-7; D is possibly TRBD1 (6 bases). The germline V and J ends were trimmed by 1 base and 3 bases, with 14 bases remaining between them. CDR1 is SGHRS, CDR2 YFSETQ, per germline. CDR3 length: 15 residues.

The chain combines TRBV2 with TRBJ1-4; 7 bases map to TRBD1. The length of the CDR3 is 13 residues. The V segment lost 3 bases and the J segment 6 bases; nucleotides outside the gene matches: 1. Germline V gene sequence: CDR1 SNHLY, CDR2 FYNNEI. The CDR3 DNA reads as TGTGCCAGCAGTGAGGGGACAGATGAAAAACTGTTTTTT. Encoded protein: CASSEGTDEKLFF.

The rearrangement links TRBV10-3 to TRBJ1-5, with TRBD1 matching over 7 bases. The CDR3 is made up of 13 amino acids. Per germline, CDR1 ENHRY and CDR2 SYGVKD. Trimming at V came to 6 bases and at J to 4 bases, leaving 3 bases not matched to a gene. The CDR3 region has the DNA TGTGCCATCAGCTCGACAGGGAATCAGCCCCAGCATTTT. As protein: CAISSTGNQPQHF.

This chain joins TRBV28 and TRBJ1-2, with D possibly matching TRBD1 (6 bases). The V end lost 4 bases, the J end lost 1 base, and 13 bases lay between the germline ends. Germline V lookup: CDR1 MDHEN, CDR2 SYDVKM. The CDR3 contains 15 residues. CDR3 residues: CASSSPPDSNYGYTF. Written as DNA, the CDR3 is TGTGCCAGCAGTTCACCCCCGGACAGTAACTATGGCTACACCTTC.

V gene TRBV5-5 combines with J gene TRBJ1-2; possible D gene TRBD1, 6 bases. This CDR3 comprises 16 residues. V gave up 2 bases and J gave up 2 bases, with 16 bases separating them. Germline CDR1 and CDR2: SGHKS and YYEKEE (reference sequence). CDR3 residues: CASSFHSRGWNYGYTF. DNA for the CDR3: TGTGCCAGCAGCTTTCATAGCAGGGGATGGAACTATGGCTACACCTTC.

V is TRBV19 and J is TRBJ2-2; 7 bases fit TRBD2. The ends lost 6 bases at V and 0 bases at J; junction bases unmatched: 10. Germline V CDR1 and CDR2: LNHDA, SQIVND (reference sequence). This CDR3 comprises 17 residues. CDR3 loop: CASSRGTGGPNTGELFF. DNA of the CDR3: TGTGCCAGTAGCCGTGGGACGGGAGGACCGAACACCGGGGAGCTGTTTTTT.

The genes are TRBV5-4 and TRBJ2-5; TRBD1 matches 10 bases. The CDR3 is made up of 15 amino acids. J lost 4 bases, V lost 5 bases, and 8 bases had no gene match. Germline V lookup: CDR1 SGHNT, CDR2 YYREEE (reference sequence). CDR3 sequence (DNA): TGTGCCAGCAGTAATGGACAGGGGGGAGGAGAGACCCAGTACTTC. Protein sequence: CASSNGQGGGETQYF.

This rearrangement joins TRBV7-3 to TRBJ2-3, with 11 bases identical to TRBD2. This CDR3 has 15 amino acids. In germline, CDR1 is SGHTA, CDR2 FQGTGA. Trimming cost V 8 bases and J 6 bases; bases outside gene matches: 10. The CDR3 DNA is TGTGCCAGCGGGACTAGCGGACCCCCGGTCGATACGCAGTATTTT. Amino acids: CASGTSGPPVDTQYF.

Here the CDR3 DNA reads TGTGCCAGCCGCGGACTAGCGGGAGTAAGGGAGACCCAGTACTTC. Encoded protein: CASRGLAGVRETQYF. The chain combines TRBV28 with TRBJ2-5; 13 bases are shared with TRBD2. From germline, CDR1 is MDHEN and CDR2 SYDVKM. CDR3 size: 15 residues. J lost 5 bases, V lost 8 bases, and 8 bases had no gene match. Full variable domain (remainder filled in from reference TRBV28 and TRBJ2-5): DVKVTQSSRYLVKRTGEKVFLECVQDMDHENMFWYRQDPGLGLRLIYFSYDVKMKEKGDIPEGYSVSREKKERFSLILESASTNQTSMYLCASRGLAGVRETQYFGPGTRLLVL.

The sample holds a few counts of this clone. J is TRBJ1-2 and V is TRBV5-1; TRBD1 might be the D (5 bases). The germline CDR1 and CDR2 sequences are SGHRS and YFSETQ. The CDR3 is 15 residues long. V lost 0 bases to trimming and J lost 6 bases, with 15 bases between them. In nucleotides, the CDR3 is TGCGCCAGCAGCTTGGAATGGCCAGGGTCGGATGGCTACACCTTC. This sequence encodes CASSLEWPGSDGYTF. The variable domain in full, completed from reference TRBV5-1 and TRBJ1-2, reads KAGVTQTPRYLIKTRGQQVTLSCSPISGHRSVSWYQQTPGQGLQFLFEYFSETQRNKGNFPGRFSGRQFSNSRSEMNVSTLELGDSALYLCASSLEWPGSDGYTFGSGTRLTVV.

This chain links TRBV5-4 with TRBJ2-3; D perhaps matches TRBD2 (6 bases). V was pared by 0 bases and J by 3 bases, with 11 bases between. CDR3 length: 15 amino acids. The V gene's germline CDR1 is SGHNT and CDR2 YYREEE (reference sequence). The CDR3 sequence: CASSLELAETDTQYF. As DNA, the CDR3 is TGTGCCAGCAGCTTGGAACTAGCAGAGACAGATACGCAGTATTTT.

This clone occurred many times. CDR3 nucleotide sequence: TGTGCCAGCCGACTAAGTGGAGATACGCAGTATTTT. It translates to CASRLSGDTQYF. The chain recombines TRBV19 with TRBJ2-3; possible D gene TRBD2, 5 bases. Deletions cut 9 bases from V and 5 bases from J, with 12 bases between. This CDR3 region has 12 residues. From germline, CDR1 is LNHDA and CDR2 SQIVND (reference sequence).

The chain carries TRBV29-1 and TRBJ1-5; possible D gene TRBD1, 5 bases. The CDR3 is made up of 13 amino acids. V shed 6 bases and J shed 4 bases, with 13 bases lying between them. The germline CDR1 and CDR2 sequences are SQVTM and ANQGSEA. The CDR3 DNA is TGCAGCGTCGCGGACGGGGGGAATCAGCCCCAGCATTTT. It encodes CSVADGGNQPQHF.

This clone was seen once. The DNA for the CDR3 is TGTGCCAGCACCGGAGGACTAGCGGGAGTGTGGTTTTCCTACGAGCAGTACTTC. Its protein is CASTGGLAGVWFSYEQYF. This sequence joins TRBV5-6 and TRBJ2-7; 13 bases are a match to TRBD2. The CDR3 is 18 residues long. J lost 1 base, V lost 6 bases, and 13 bases had no gene match. Per germline, CDR1 SGHDT and CDR2 YYEEEE.

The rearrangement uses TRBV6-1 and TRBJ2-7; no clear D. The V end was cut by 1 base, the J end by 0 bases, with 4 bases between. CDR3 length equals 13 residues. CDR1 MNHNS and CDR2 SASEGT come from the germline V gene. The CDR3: CASSEVNSYEQYF. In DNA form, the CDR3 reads TGTGCCAGCAGTGAAGTAAACTCCTACGAGCAGTACTTC.

The CDR3 nucleotides are TGTGCCAGCAGTTCCGGGACAGGGGGCCGGGAGACCCAGTACTTC. This codes for CASSSGTGGRETQYF. The rearrangement uses TRBV6-5 and TRBJ2-5; 12 nucleotides line up with TRBD1. The CDR3 consists of 15 residues. The V gene's germline CDR1 is MNHEY and CDR2 SVGAGI. Unmatched junction bases numbered 5, after V lost 4 bases and J lost 5 bases.

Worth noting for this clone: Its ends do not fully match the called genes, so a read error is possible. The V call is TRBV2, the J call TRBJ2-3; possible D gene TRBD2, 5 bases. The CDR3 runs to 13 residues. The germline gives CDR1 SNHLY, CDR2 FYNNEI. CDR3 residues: CASSESWEFDQNF. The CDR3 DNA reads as TGTGCCAGCAGTGAATCTTGGGAGTTCGACCAGAATTTT.

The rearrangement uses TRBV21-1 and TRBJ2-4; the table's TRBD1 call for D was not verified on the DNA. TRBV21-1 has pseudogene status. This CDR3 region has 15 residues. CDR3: CASSPLTGGKNIQYF. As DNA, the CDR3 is TGTGCCAGCAGTCCACTGACAGGGGGCAAAAACATTCAGTACTTC.

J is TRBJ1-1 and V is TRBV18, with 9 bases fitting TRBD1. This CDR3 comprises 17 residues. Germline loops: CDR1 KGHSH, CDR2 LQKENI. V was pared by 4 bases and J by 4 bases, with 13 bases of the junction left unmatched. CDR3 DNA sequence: TGTGCCAGCTCACTCTCTACAGGGGGCGCCGGGGGCACTGAAGCTTTCTTT. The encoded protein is CASSLSTGGAGGTEAFF.